This entry lists 15 T cell receptor beta chains sequenced from one sample in a study of a mutant IDH1 vaccine in newly diagnosed glioma. The time point is: week 11, during vaccination. What each vaccine dose contained was 300 ug of mutant IDH1 20-mer peptide, accompanied by topical imiquimod. Antigens for these TCRs are unknown. The table came from immunoSEQ multiplex PCR; TCRdb's copy has only in-frame clones and leaves some out. Among more than 30,000 clones listed, around 91% were seen once. Here the sequenced sample was PBMCs, taken from a glioma patient whose treatment included an IDH1 peptide vaccine. Source of these receptors: a man between 18 and 29 years old with glioma.

J is TRBJ2-3 and V is TRBV7-9; 13 bases agree with TRBD2. With V trimmed by 4 bases and J by 4 bases, 8 bases remained unmatched. This CDR3 contains 17 residues. The germline V gene has CDR1 SEHNR and CDR2 FQNEAQ (reference sequence). This CDR3 reads CASSSGLAGVTADTQYF. In DNA, the CDR3 is TGTGCCAGCAGCTCCGGACTAGCGGGAGTTACAGCAGATACGCAGTATTTT.

This clone has a handful of counts. The rearrangement links TRBV19 to TRBJ2-1; 9 bases fit TRBD2. This CDR3 is built from 15 residues. J lost 5 bases, V lost 1 base, and 3 bases had no gene match. Germline V gene data show CDR1 as LNHDA and CDR2 as SQIVND (reference sequence). The CDR3 DNA reads as TGTGCCAGTAGTATAGGTAGCGGGAGAAACAATGAGCAGTTCTTC. It yields the protein CASSIGSGRNNEQFF. Complete variable domain (other parts from reference TRBV19 and TRBJ2-1): DGGITQSPKYLFRKEGQNVTLSCEQNLNHDAMYWYRQDPGQGLRLIYYSQIVNDFQKGDIAEGYSVSREKKESFPLTVTSAQKNPTAFYLCASSIGSGRNNEQFFGPGTRLTVL.

The chain has TRBV11-2 and TRBJ2-2, with 10 bases aligning to TRBD2. CDR1 is SGHAT, CDR2 FQNNGV, per germline. This CDR3 is 17 amino acids long. Germline trimming cut 4 bases from V and 7 bases from J; bases unmatched to any gene: 12. For the CDR3, the DNA is TGTGCCAGCAGCTATCGGTCTAGCGGGAGTCGGGGCGGGGAGCTGTTTTTT. Amino acids: CASSYRSSGSRGGELFF.

The chain couples TRBV4-3 to TRBJ2-1, with 12 bases that match TRBD2. This CDR3 is built from 18 residues. Trimming took 2 bases from V and 2 from J; bases not matched to a gene: 7. Per germline, CDR1 LGHNA and CDR2 YSLEER. The CDR3 DNA sequence: TGCGCCAGCAGCCAAATGACTAGCGGGAGAGGGCCCTACAATGAGCAGTTCTTC. It translates to CASSQMTSGRGPYNEQFF.

In its sample, this clone was seen once. The chain carries TRBV7-9 and TRBJ1-2, with D possibly TRBD1 on 6 matching bases. CDR3 length: 15 amino acids. Looked up from germline, CDR1 is SEHNR and CDR2 is FQNEAQ (reference sequence). Trimming removed 4 bases from V and 2 bases from J, with 14 bases in between. The CDR3 loop reads CASSSGQLINYGYTF. As DNA, the CDR3 is TGTGCCAGCAGCTCAGGACAGCTGATAAACTATGGCTACACCTTC.

The chain has TRBV7-9 and TRBJ1-1; 10 bases are shared with TRBD1. V dropped 7 bases and J dropped 0; count of bases not matched to a gene: 5. The CDR3 totals 15 residues. Germline V gene data show CDR1 as SEHNR and CDR2 as FQNEAQ (reference sequence). The CDR3 sequence is CASIRQGAVNTEAFF. The CDR3 DNA reads as TGTGCCAGCATCCGACAGGGGGCAGTGAACACTGAAGCTTTCTTT.

The chain carries TRBV13 and TRBJ1-1; unclear D gene. Trimming removed 1 base at V and 0 bases at J, with 9 bases between. This CDR3 is built from 15 residues. Germline V gene sequence: CDR1 PRHDT, CDR2 FYEKMQ (reference sequence). The CDR3 region has the DNA TGTGCCAGCAGCTTAGTTCCGAAACTGAACACTGAAGCTTTCTTT. Amino acid sequence: CASSLVPKLNTEAFF.

V usage is TRBV7-9 and J usage is TRBJ2-7, with 11 bases aligning to TRBD1. The CDR3 length is 15 residues. CDR1 is SEHNR, CDR2 FQNEAQ, per germline (reference sequence). With 3 bases clipped from V and 2 bases from J, the junction kept 3 bases outside the gene matches. The CDR3 DNA is TGTGCCAGCAGCTTCTGGACAGGGGGCCCCTACGAGCAGTACTTC. Translating it yields CASSFWTGGPYEQYF.

This chain uses TRBV5-8 with TRBJ2-7, with D perhaps assigned TRBD1 or TRBD2 (5 bases each). The CDR3 consists of 15 residues. Germline CDR1 and CDR2: SGHTS and YDEGEE. Trimming took 2 bases from V and 7 from J, leaving 19 bases between them. DNA of the CDR3: TGTGCCAGCAGCTTCAGGGTTAGGGAGTACGTGGAGCAGTACTTC. As protein: CASSFRVREYVEQYF.

This clone was counted once. The CDR3 here is CASSPSGVESTGLFF. For the CDR3, the DNA is TGCGCCAGCAGCCCCTCAGGGGTGGAAAGCACAGGACTGTTTTTT. The V call is TRBV4-1, the J call TRBJ1-4, with D maybe TRBD1 (6 bases). Germline V gene data show CDR1 as MGHRA and CDR2 as YSYEKL. V dropped 4 bases and J dropped 13 bases, with 22 bases sitting between them. The CDR3 spans 15 residues.

V usage is TRBV9 and J usage is TRBJ2-3; TRBD1 matches 7 bases. The CDR3 is 15 amino acids. Germline V gives CDR1 SGDLS, CDR2 YYNGEE. V dropped 0 bases and J dropped 3; count of bases not matched to a gene: 4. The CDR3 is CASSVGDRLTDTQYF. CDR3 in DNA: TGTGCCAGCAGCGTAGGGGACAGACTGACAGATACGCAGTATTTT.

The rearrangement links TRBV2 to TRBJ1-5, with D unresolved. The CDR3 totals 13 residues. CDR1 and CDR2 (germline): SNHLY, FYNNEI. V was clipped by 4 bases and J by 9 bases, with 13 bases between them. CDR3 coding DNA: TGTGCCAGCAGTGGGCCGGTTCTTAGGCCCCAGCATTTT. Its translation is CASSGPVLRPQHF.

The V and J genes are TRBV29-1 and TRBJ1-1, with TRBD1 identical over 8 bases. V was pared by 7 bases and J by 0 bases, with 7 bases of the junction left unmatched. The CDR3 extends over 14 amino acids. Germline CDR1 reads SQVTM; CDR2 reads ANQGSEA. This chain's CDR3 is CSAKGQGLNTEAFF. The CDR3 nucleotides are TGCAGCGCTAAAGGACAGGGTTTGAACACTGAAGCTTTCTTT.

This clone was observed once. The genes are TRBV7-9 and TRBJ2-7; 11 nucleotides align to TRBD2. Germline V gene sequence: CDR1 SEHNR, CDR2 FQNEAQ (reference sequence). CDR3 length: 19 amino acids. After removal of 4 bases from V and 3 bases from J, the junction contained 17 bases not matched to a gene. CDR3 sequence: CASSSTGTSGIHANYEQYF. The CDR3 bases are TGTGCCAGCAGCTCCACCGGGACTAGCGGAATCCACGCGAACTACGAGCAGTACTTC.

As to this clone: A junction end diverges from the germline sequence, so it may reflect a read error. The chain combines TRBV6-4 with TRBJ2-2, with D hard to call. This CDR3 region has 14 residues. Germline lookup yields CDR1 MRHNA and CDR2 SNTAGT. The CDR3 loop reads CATSSLPDTGELFF. As DNA, the CDR3 is TGTGCCACCAGTAGTCTCCCGGACACCGGGGAGCTGTTTTTT.